Below, 20 T cell receptor beta chains from the same sample are listed, as sequenced in a study of cytomegalovirus exposure and HLA in healthy donors. The PCR used 60 Vbeta and 13 Jbeta primers. The repertoire was sequenced with immunoSEQ multiplex PCR; TCRdb's copy has only in-frame clones and lacks some. The sample has around 200,000 clones, and its top ten clones hold roughly 1.2%. Source material: PBMCs. Receptors were obtained from a girl aged 2 to 9 in good health and CMV-seropositive.

V is TRBV7-6 and J is TRBJ2-3; D gene uncertain. The germline gives CDR1 SGHVS, CDR2 FNYEAQ. The V end lost 5 bases, the J end lost 0 bases, and 3 bases lay between the germline ends. The CDR3 loop spans 12 amino acids. In DNA, the CDR3 is TGTGCCAGCAGCCTAAGCACAGATACGCAGTATTTT. Its protein is CASSLSTDTQYF.

V is TRBV27 and J is TRBJ2-7, with 10 bases fitting TRBD1. Germline V gene lookup returns CDR1 MNHEY and CDR2 SMNVEV (reference sequence). The V segment lost 4 bases and the J segment 6 bases; nucleotides outside the gene matches: 6. The CDR3 totals 14 residues. The CDR3 is CASSSPGQGREQYF. The DNA for the CDR3 is TGTGCCAGCAGTTCCCCGGGACAGGGGCGCGAGCAGTACTTC.

CDR3 sequence reads: CASTYTSGNTEAFF. CDR3 sequence (DNA): TGTGCCAGCACATACACAAGCGGGAACACTGAAGCTTTCTTT. The chain is built from TRBV27 and TRBJ1-1; D unclear. The V and J ends lost 7 bases and 1 base respectively, with 13 bases between them. In germline, CDR1 is MNHEY, CDR2 SMNVEV (reference sequence). The CDR3 totals 14 residues.

The chain carries TRBV19 and TRBJ1-4; D ambiguous. Germline CDR1 is LNHDA and CDR2 is SQIVND (reference sequence). CDR3 length: 14 residues. V was clipped by 5 bases and J by 8 bases, with 15 bases between them. For the CDR3, the DNA is TGTGCCAGTAGTCCCGCACAAGATCAGGAAAAACTGTTTTTT. Encoded protein: CASSPAQDQEKLFF.

The V gene is TRBV5-4, the J gene TRBJ2-2; D unclear. The CDR3 runs to 13 residues. The germline gives CDR1 SGHNT, CDR2 YYREEE (reference sequence). With 1 base removed from V and 6 bases from J, the gap between germline ends came to 7 bases. The DNA of the CDR3 is TGTGCCAGCAGCTTGTGGCTGTCCGGGGAGCTGTTTTTT. This gives the protein CASSLWLSGELFF.

The chain uses TRBV5-4 and TRBJ2-1; 8 bases fit TRBD2. The CDR3 covers 15 residues. CDR1 SGHNT and CDR2 YYREEE come from the germline V gene (reference sequence). After removal of 2 bases from V and 7 bases from J, the junction contained 8 bases not matched to a gene. The CDR3 reads CASSFGREVVNEQFF. The CDR3 nucleotides are TGTGCCAGCAGCTTCGGGCGGGAGGTCGTGAATGAGCAGTTCTTC.

This rearrangement joins TRBV4-2 to TRBJ1-4; 7 bases line up with TRBD1. The CDR3 contains 14 residues. V gave up 6 bases and J gave up 8 bases; unmatched junction bases: 9. The germline CDR1 and CDR2 sequences are LGHNA and YNFKEQ. CDR3 protein: CASRPTGEREKLFF. CDR3 coding DNA: TGTGCCAGCAGGCCCACAGGGGAACGAGAAAAACTGTTTTTT.

V usage is TRBV11-3 and J usage is TRBJ2-7; a possible D gene is TRBD1 (5 bases). Germline lookup yields CDR1 SGHNT and CDR2 YENEEA. V lost 4 bases and J 0 bases, leaving 7 bases between the germline ends. This CDR3 spans 13 amino acids. CDR3 amino acids: CASSSRDSYEQYF. The CDR3 nucleotides read TGTGCCAGCAGCTCCAGGGACTCCTACGAGCAGTACTTC.

The genes are TRBV28 and TRBJ2-1, with 9 bases that match TRBD1. J lost 8 bases, V lost 7 bases, and 12 bases had no gene match. Germline CDR1 and CDR2: MDHEN and SYDVKM. The CDR3 has 15 amino acids. The CDR3: CASKNRDRVSHEQFF. For the CDR3, the DNA is TGTGCCAGCAAAAACCGGGACAGGGTCTCCCATGAGCAGTTCTTC.

This chain links TRBV6-1 with TRBJ1-5, with unresolved D. V lost 8 bases and J lost 6, with 11 bases in between. The CDR3 contains 12 residues. From germline, CDR1 is MNHNS and CDR2 SASEGT. This chain's CDR3 is CASEAFGQPQHF. The CDR3 DNA reads as TGTGCCAGCGAGGCTTTTGGTCAGCCCCAGCATTTT.

V usage is TRBV9 and J usage is TRBJ2-5; a possible D gene is TRBD2 (5 bases). The CDR3 has 15 residues. Trimming left V 0 bases short and J 1 base short, with 10 bases between. CDR1 is SGDLS, CDR2 YYNGEE, per germline. The chain's CDR3 is CASSVGGSLQETQYF. Written as DNA, the CDR3 is TGTGCCAGCAGCGTAGGTGGGAGCCTCCAAGAGACCCAGTACTTC.

CDR3 sequence: CASSLRAGTEYEQYF. CDR3 nucleotide sequence: TGTGCCAGCAGCTTACGGGCCGGGACAGAATACGAGCAGTACTTC. V usage is TRBV7-2 and J usage is TRBJ2-7; 7 bases line up with TRBD1. The CDR3 is made up of 15 amino acids. The germline V gene encodes CDR1 SGHTA and CDR2 FQGNSA. J lost 4 bases, V lost 2 bases, and 8 bases had no gene match.

The chain couples TRBV15 to TRBJ2-7; TRBD2 agrees at 10 bases. CDR3 length: 16 amino acids. Germline values: CDR1 LNHNV, CDR2 YYDKDF (reference sequence). The trim removed 0 bases at V and 5 bases at J, leaving 7 bases unmatched. CDR3 loop: CATSREPGLATDEQYF. The DNA for the CDR3 is TGTGCCACCAGCAGAGAACCGGGACTAGCGACTGACGAGCAGTACTTC.

This sequence joins TRBV5-1 and TRBJ1-1; 7 nucleotides line up with TRBD1. CDR1 is SGHRS and CDR2 is YFSETQ in the germline V gene. The junction had 6 bases not matched to a gene; V was cut back by 0 bases and J by 7 bases. The CDR3 covers 14 residues. The CDR3 region is CASSLGDSWDEAFF. CDR3 coding DNA: TGCGCCAGCAGCTTGGGGGACAGTTGGGATGAAGCTTTCTTT.

The J gene is TRBJ2-5, the V gene TRBV5-1; D remains unclear. CDR3 length: 13 residues. Germline V lookup: CDR1 SGHRS, CDR2 YFSETQ. V was trimmed by 0 bases and J by 3 bases, leaving 6 bases between them. The CDR3 region is CASSLAEEETQYF. DNA of the CDR3: TGCGCCAGCAGCTTGGCAGAAGAAGAGACCCAGTACTTC.

The V gene is TRBV7-7, the J gene TRBJ2-1, with D tentatively TRBD2 (6 bases). CDR3 length: 16 residues. With 5 bases removed from V and 2 bases from J, the gap between germline ends came to 16 bases. Germline CDR1 SSHAT, CDR2 FNYEAQ (reference sequence). CDR3 nucleotide sequence: TGTGCCAGCAGCCCCTCAGGAGCGGGCCCCTACAATGAGCAGTTCTTC. It is translated as CASSPSGAGPYNEQFF.

The chain recombines TRBV7-3 with TRBJ2-5; 11 bases align to TRBD1. CDR1 and CDR2 from the germline V gene are SGHTA and FQGTGA. This CDR3 is built from 16 residues. J was trimmed by 4 bases and V by 0 bases; bases with no gene match: 4. The CDR3 reads CASSLTGTGGRETQYF. CDR3 DNA: TGTGCCAGCAGCTTAACTGGGACAGGGGGAAGAGAGACCCAGTACTTC.

The V call is TRBV5-1, the J call TRBJ2-2; TRBD2 matches 8 bases. There are 15 residues in the CDR3. V was pared by 2 bases and J by 4 bases, with 4 bases of the junction left unmatched. Per germline, CDR1 SGHRS and CDR2 YFSETQ. In DNA form, the CDR3 reads TGCGCCAGCAGCTTCGGGACTAGGTCCACCGGGGAGCTGTTTTTT. Protein product: CASSFGTRSTGELFF.

The V call is TRBV6-5, the J call TRBJ1-2; 7 bases fit TRBD1. The CDR3 runs to 13 residues. The trim removed 6 bases at V and 8 bases at J, leaving 9 bases unmatched. The germline gives CDR1 MNHEY, CDR2 SVGAGI. The CDR3 DNA reads TGTGCCAGCAGCCCCCGGACAGGTTCCGGCTACACCTTC. Its protein is CASSPRTGSGYTF.

The chain recombines TRBV11-3 with TRBJ2-7; 11 positions agree with TRBD2. The CDR3 consists of 15 residues. With 3 bases clipped from V and 3 bases from J, the junction kept 4 bases outside the gene matches. Germline CDR1 is SGHNT and CDR2 is YENEEA. Written as DNA, the CDR3 is TGTGCCAGCAGCTTGGGGACTAGCGGCAACTACGAGCAGTACTTC. This sequence encodes CASSLGTSGNYEQYF.